These 8 T cell receptor beta chains came from one sample sequenced in a study of T-cell reconstitution after alpha-beta-depleted transplantation in children. Unique molecular identifiers tagged the TCRbeta library. TCRdb re-analysed the PCR reads in MiXCR, keeping a single row per CDR3 protein. The sample has a few hundred thousand distinct CDR3 sequences, approximately 13% seen once; the top ten hold about 2.2%. The sample in question was PBMCs, mostly from graft donor cells, obtained 360 days after TCRalphabeta/CD19-depleted stem cell transplant. The receptors were sampled from a male patient between 10 and 17 years old who had a stem cell transplant for acute myeloid leukemia, so the T cells may come from the graft donor.

This sequence joins TRBV9 and TRBJ2-5; 11 nucleotides agree with TRBD2. With V trimmed by 0 bases and J by 5 bases, 9 bases remained unmatched. The CDR3 contains 17 residues. Germline CDR1 SGDLS, CDR2 YYNGEE. The DNA for the CDR3 is TGTGCCAGCAGCGTAGACCCACTAGCGGGAGTTAAGGAGACCCAGTACTTC. Translated, it gives CASSVDPLAGVKETQYF.

This clonotype was recorded a few times. The J gene is TRBJ2-2, the V gene TRBV6-5, with TRBD2 identical over 8 bases. Trimming at V came to 0 bases and at J to 8 bases, leaving 2 bases not matched to a gene. The germline gives CDR1 MNHEY, CDR2 SVGAGI. The CDR3 has 14 residues. The CDR3 nucleotides read TGTGCCAGCAGTTACTCGCGGGGGGTAGGGGAGCTGTTTTTT. This encodes CASSYSRGVGELFF.

J is TRBJ1-2 and V is TRBV29-1; 10 bases align to TRBD1. Trimming at V came to 4 bases and at J to 8 bases, leaving 10 bases not matched to a gene. In germline, CDR1 is SQVTM, CDR2 ANQGSEA. The CDR3 is 14 residues long. This CDR3 is CSVAWVTGGRGYTF. Here the CDR3 DNA reads TGCAGCGTTGCATGGGTGACAGGGGGCAGAGGCTACACCTTC. The full variable domain, rest sourced from reference TRBV29-1 and TRBJ1-2, is SAVISQKPSRDICQRGTSLTIQCQVDSQVTMMFWYRQQPGQSLTLIATANQGSEATYESGFVIDKFPISRPNLTFSTLTVSNMSPEDSSIYLCSVAWVTGGRGYTFGSGTRLTVV.

This clonotype showed up just a few times. Here the CDR3 reads CASRAGTSSYEQYF. The CDR3 DNA reads TGTGCCAGCAGAGCCGGGACTAGCTCCTACGAGCAGTACTTC. The rearrangement uses TRBV12-3 or TRBV12-4 and TRBJ2-7; 8 positions agree with TRBD2. The CDR3 contains 14 residues. V was pared by 6 bases and J by 0 bases, with 4 bases of the junction left unmatched.

This clonotype was found once. This sequence joins TRBV20-1 and TRBJ2-2; no firm D call. The CDR3 spans 12 residues. Germline V lookup: CDR1 DFQATT, CDR2 SNEGSKA (reference sequence). The ends were cut back, 8 bases at V and 5 bases at J, with 12 bases in the middle. This CDR3 reads CSTISGTGELFF. The CDR3 DNA reads TGCAGTACTATCTCCGGAACCGGGGAGCTGTTTTTT.

V usage is TRBV9 and J usage is TRBJ1-4, with D possibly matching TRBD1 (5 bases). V dropped 0 bases and J dropped 0 bases, with 6 bases sitting between them. Per the germline V gene, CDR1 is SGDLS and CDR2 is YYNGEE. This CDR3 is built from 15 residues. The CDR3 loop is CASSVGGATNEKLFF. In DNA, the CDR3 is TGTGCCAGCAGCGTAGGGGGGGCAACTAATGAAAAACTGTTTTTT. The variable domain in full, completed from reference TRBV9 and TRBJ1-4, reads DSGVTQTPKHLITATGQRVTLRCSPRSGDLSVYWYQQSLDQGLQFLIQYYNGEERAKGNILERFSAQQFPDLHSELNLSSLELGDSALYFCASSVGGATNEKLFFGSGTQLSVL.

The rearrangement links TRBV28 to TRBJ1-2, with a tentative D call TRBD1 (5 bases). The CDR3 consists of 18 residues. Trimming left V 6 bases short and J 4 bases short, with 27 bases between. Per the germline V gene, CDR1 is MDHEN and CDR2 is SYDVKM. The CDR3 DNA is TGTGCCAGCAGATGGCCCCTAGGGACCCGAATTCCCATCTATGGCTACACCTTC. Translated: CASRWPLGTRIPIYGYTF.

This clonotype was detected only a few times. V usage is TRBV10-3 and J usage is TRBJ2-3; 9 nucleotides align to TRBD2. Trimming took 2 bases from V and 5 from J; bases not matched to a gene: 11. Germline V CDR1 and CDR2: ENHRY, SYGVKD. This CDR3 is 17 amino acids long. The CDR3 DNA follows: TGTGCCATCAGTGAGCCCAGCGGGAGGCCCCGAGGAGATACGCAGTATTTT. Amino acid sequence: CAISEPSGRPRGDTQYF.